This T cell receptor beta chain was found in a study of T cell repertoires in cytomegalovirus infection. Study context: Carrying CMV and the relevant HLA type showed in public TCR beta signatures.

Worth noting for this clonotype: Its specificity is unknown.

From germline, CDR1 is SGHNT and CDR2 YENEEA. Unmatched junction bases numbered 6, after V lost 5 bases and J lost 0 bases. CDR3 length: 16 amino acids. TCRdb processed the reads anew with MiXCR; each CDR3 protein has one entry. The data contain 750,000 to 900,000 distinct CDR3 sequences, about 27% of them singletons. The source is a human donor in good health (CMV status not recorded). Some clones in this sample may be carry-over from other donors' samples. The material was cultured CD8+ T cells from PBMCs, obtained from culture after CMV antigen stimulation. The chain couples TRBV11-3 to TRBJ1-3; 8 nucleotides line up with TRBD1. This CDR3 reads CASSEPGGPSGNTIYF. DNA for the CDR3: TGTGCCAGCAGCGAACCAGGGGGCCCCTCTGGAAACACCATATATTTT.